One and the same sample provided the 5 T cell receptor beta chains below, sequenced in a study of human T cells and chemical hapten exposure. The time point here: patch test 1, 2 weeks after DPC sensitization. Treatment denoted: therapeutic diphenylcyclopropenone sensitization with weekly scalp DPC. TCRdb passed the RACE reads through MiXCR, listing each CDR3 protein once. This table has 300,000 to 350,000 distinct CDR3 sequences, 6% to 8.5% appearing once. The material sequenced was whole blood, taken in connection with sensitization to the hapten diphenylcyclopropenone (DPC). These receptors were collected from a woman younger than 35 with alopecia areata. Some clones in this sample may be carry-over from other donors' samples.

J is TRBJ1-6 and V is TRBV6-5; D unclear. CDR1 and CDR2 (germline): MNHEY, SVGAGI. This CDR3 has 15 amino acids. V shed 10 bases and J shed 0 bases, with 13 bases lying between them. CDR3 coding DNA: TGTGCCACCCGTAACCTCAGCTCCTATAATTCACCCCTCCACTTT. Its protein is CATRNLSSYNSPLHF.

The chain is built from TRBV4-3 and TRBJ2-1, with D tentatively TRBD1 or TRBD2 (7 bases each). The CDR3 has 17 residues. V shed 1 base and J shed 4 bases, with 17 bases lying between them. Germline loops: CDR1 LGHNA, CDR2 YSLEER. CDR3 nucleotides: TGCGCCAGCAGCCAAGCCCCAGGGGGGGGCCTATACAATGAGCAGTTCTTC. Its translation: CASSQAPGGGLYNEQFF.

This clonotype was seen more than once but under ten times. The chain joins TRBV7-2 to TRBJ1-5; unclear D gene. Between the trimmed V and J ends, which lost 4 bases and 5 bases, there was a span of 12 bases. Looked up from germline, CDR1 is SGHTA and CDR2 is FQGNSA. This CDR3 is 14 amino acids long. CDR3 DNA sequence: TGTGCCAGCAGCTACCGACGTGGAGATCAGCCCCAGCATTTT. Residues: CASSYRRGDQPQHF.

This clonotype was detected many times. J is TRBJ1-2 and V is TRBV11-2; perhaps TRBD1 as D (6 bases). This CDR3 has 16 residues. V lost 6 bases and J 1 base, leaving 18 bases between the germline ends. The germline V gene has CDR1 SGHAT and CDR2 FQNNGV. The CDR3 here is CASSPKGGRDNYGYTF. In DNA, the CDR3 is TGTGCCAGCAGTCCAAAGGGGGGCAGAGATAACTATGGCTACACCTTC.

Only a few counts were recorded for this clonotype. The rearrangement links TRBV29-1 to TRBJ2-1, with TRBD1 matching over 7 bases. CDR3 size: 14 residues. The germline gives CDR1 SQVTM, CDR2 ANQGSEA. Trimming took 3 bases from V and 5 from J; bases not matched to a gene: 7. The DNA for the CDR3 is TGCAGCGTTGACGGGAAACAGGGGAACAATGAGCAGTTCTTC. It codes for CSVDGKQGNNEQFF.